These T cell receptor beta chains were read from a single sample in a study of prognosis after radiotherapy for stage I lung cancer. TCRdb processed the multiplex PCR reads anew with MiXCR; each CDR3 protein has one entry. The data contain about 35,000 distinct CDR3 sequences, 25% to 40% of them singletons. The specimen comprised PBMCs, sampled before or after stereotactic body radiation therapy (not recorded which). The receptors come from a donor over 45 with non-small cell lung cancer. The CDR3 runs from the conserved cysteine through the conserved F or W. The D gene is left open where the match is weak. Size is omitted from some rows. Given values are once, few, many or a class for expanded clones.

size,J,D,V,CDR3,DNA
-,TRBJ2-5,-,TRBV7-9,CASSPLVYQETQYF,TGTGCCAGCAGCCCACTGGTCTACCAAGAGACCCAGTACTTC
many,TRBJ2-7,-,TRBV7-9,CASSSSGEIYEQYF,TGTGCCAGCAGCTCCTCAGGGGAGATCTACGAGCAGTACTTC
many,TRBJ2-1,-,TRBV20-1,CSAREGSPRGDNEQFF,TGCAGTGCTAGAGAAGGTTCACCCCGTGGGGACAATGAGCAGTTCTTC
many,TRBJ2-3,TRBD1,TRBV5-1,CASSLAINRGQDTQYF,TGCGCCAGCAGCTTGGCCATCAACAGGGGACAAGATACGCAGTATTTT
many,TRBJ1-4,TRBD1,TRBV5-1,CASSSGQTNEKLFF,TGCGCCAGCAGCTCGGGACAGACCAATGAAAAACTGTTTTTT
many,TRBJ2-5,TRBD2,TRBV12-3/TRBV12-4,CASSPRLAGGLPTQYF,TGTGCCAGCAGTCCGAGACTAGCGGGGGGGCTTCCGACCCAGTACTTC
many,TRBJ1-1,-,TRBV2,CASRDVPVGEAFF,TGTGCCAGCAGGGACGTTCCCGTCGGGGAAGCTTTCTTT
-,TRBJ2-6,-,TRBV6-5,CASTYSGANVLTF,TGTGCCAGCACATACTCTGGGGCCAACGTCCTGACTTTC
many,TRBJ2-1,-,TRBV29-1,CSVGGQAGSLHEQFF,TGCAGCGTTGGGGGGCAAGCGGGGTCCCTACATGAGCAGTTCTTC
few,TRBJ2-7,TRBD2,TRBV5-4,CASSLGSGPRGGTSSYEQYF,TGTGCCAGCAGCTTGGGGTCGGGGCCGCGGGGGGGAACAAGCTCCTACGAGCAGTACTTC
-,TRBJ1-5,TRBD1,TRBV2,CASSGVRGTDQPQHF,TGTGCCAGCAGTGGAGTCAGGGGGACCGATCAGCCCCAGCATTTT
-,TRBJ2-1,-,TRBV7-6,CASSLQEGFEQFF,TGTGCCAGCAGCTTACAGGAGGGTTTTGAGCAGTTCTTC
many,TRBJ2-1,-,TRBV6-1,CASSPGLRDRQFF,TGTGCCAGCAGTCCGGGGCTTAGGGATAGGCAGTTCTTC
many,TRBJ2-2,TRBD2,TRBV4-1,CASSQETSRNTGELFF,TGCGCCAGCAGCCAAGAGACTAGCAGGAACACCGGGGAGCTGTTTTTT
many,TRBJ2-2,TRBD2,TRBV3-1,CASSPGLVSGELFF,TGTGCCAGCAGCCCGGGACTAGTCAGCGGGGAGCTGTTTTTT
-,TRBJ2-1,TRBD2,TRBV12-3/TRBV12-4,CASSLAGLAGVTNEQFF,TGTGCCAGCAGTTTAGCGGGACTAGCGGGGGTCACGAATGAGCAGTTCTTC
many,TRBJ2-1,TRBD2,TRBV6-5,CASSYRRGGEQFF,TGTGCCAGCAGTTACAGGCGGGGGGGGGAGCAGTTCTTC
-,TRBJ1-2,TRBD1,TRBV30,CAWNPRRGQGFNYGYTF,TGTGCCTGGAATCCACGAAGGGGACAGGGTTTTAACTATGGCTACACCTTC
many,TRBJ1-2,-,TRBV16,CASSQNRGEDGYTF,TGTGCCAGCAGCCAAAATAGGGGCGAAGATGGCTACACCTTC
once,TRBJ2-7,TRBD2,TRBV6-2/TRBV6-3,CASAGVAGEREQYF,TGTGCCAGCGCGGGGGTGGCGGGAGAGAGGGAGCAGTACTTC
many,TRBJ2-2,TRBD2,TRBV9,CASSASGTSTTGELFF,TGTGCCAGCAGCGCCTCCGGGACTAGCACCACCGGGGAGCTGTTTTTT
many,TRBJ1-2,-,TRBV20-1,CGGRAGSGYTF,TGCGGAGGGAGGGCCGGGAGTGGCTACACCTTC
many,TRBJ1-4,-,TRBV11-2,CASSLSQVAGEKLFF,TGTGCCAGCAGCTTGTCCCAAGTCGCCGGTGAAAAACTGTTTTTT
many,TRBJ1-5,-,TRBV6-1,CASRPLPQGGKDQPQHF,TGTGCCAGCAGGCCCCTTCCTCAGGGTGGCAAGGATCAGCCCCAGCATTTT
many,TRBJ2-3,TRBD1,TRBV2,CASSPRDRVTDTQYF,TGTGCCAGCAGTCCCCGGGACAGGGTGACAGATACGCAGTATTTT
once,TRBJ2-2,-,TRBV6-2/TRBV6-3,CASGGDFGGELFF,TGTGCCAGCGGTGGGGATTTCGGCGGGGAGCTGTTTTTT
-,TRBJ1-6,-,TRBV28,CASSLVVRGRSPLHF,TGTGCCAGCAGTTTGGTTGTCAGGGGAAGATCACCTCTCCACTTT
many,TRBJ2-1,TRBD1,TRBV27,CASSLRDRAGEQFF,TGTGCCAGCAGTTTAAGGGACAGGGCGGGTGAGCAGTTCTTC
many,TRBJ2-1,-,TRBV20-1,CSASGANEQFF,TGCAGTGCCTCAGGGGCCAATGAGCAGTTCTTC
-,TRBJ2-7,-,TRBV18,CASSPPDLAPQYF,TGTGCCAGCTCACCACCGGATCTAGCTCCGCAGTACTTC
few,TRBJ2-3,-,TRBV20-1,CSASEGSLGTDTQYF,TGCAGTGCTAGCGAGGGCAGCCTGGGAACAGATACGCAGTATTTT
many,TRBJ2-5,-,TRBV9,CASSVGRGRGWQETQYF,TGTGCCAGCAGCGTAGGACGTGGGCGAGGTTGGCAAGAGACCCAGTACTTC
many,TRBJ1-2,-,TRBV30,CAWSPGEGDGYTF,TGTGCCTGGAGTCCCGGGGAGGGGGATGGCTACACCTTC
many,TRBJ2-7,-,TRBV6-1,CASSENARYEQYF,TGTGCCAGCAGTGAAAACGCACGCTACGAGCAGTACTTC
many,TRBJ2-1,-,TRBV24-1,CATSDPSIKGVEYNEQFF,TGTGCCACCAGTGATCCCTCAATAAAGGGTGTGGAGTACAATGAGCAGTTCTTT
many,TRBJ2-1,TRBD2,TRBV15,CATSSYSGGARGEQFF,TGTGCCACCAGCAGCTATAGCGGGGGGGCCAGAGGTGAGCAGTTCTTC
many,TRBJ1-4,-,TRBV6-5,CASSFSGTRNEKLFF,TGTGCCAGCAGTTTTTCCGGGACACGCAATGAAAAACTGTTTTTT
-,TRBJ1-5,-,TRBV30,CAWSVYNQPQHF,TGTGCCTGGAGTGTGTACAATCAGCCCCAGCATTTT
many,TRBJ2-5,TRBD2,TRBV7-9,CASSSPREVEPENGGTETQYF,TGTGCCAGCAGCTCCCCCCGGGAGGTCGAACCGGAAAACGGCGGGACGGAGACCCAGTACTTC
many,TRBJ1-1,TRBD1,TRBV6-1,CASTRARGETEAFF,TGTGCCAGCACTAGGGCCAGGGGGGAAACTGAAGCTTTCTTT
-,TRBJ2-1,TRBD2,TRBV7-9,CASSQRSGGLNEQFF,TGTGCCAGCAGCCAGAGGAGCGGGGGGCTGAATGAGCAGTTCTTC
-,TRBJ2-7,-,TRBV2,CASKGGSYEQYF,TGTGCCAGCAAGGGGGGGTCCTACGAGCAGTACTTC
many,TRBJ1-5,-,TRBV10-2,CASSESVQGRQPQHF,TGCGCCAGCAGTGAGTCGGTTCAGGGTCGGCAGCCCCAGCATTTT
many,TRBJ2-7,-,TRBV7-8,CASSLSGTRSYEQYF,TGTGCCAGCTCTCTTTCCGGGACTCGCTCCTACGAGCAGTACTTC
-,TRBJ2-2,-,TRBV6-2/TRBV6-3,CASNMTANTVELFF,TGTGCCAGCAATATGACCGCGAACACCGTGGAGCTGTTTTTT
many,TRBJ2-2,-,TRBV7-3,CASSLKGNTGELFF,TGTGCCAGCAGCTTAAAGGGAAACACCGGGGAGCTGTTTTTT
-,TRBJ2-7,TRBD1,TRBV6-1,CASSQTGGSGEQYF,TGTGCCAGCAGCCAGACAGGGGGTTCGGGCGAGCAGTACTTC
many,TRBJ1-3,-,TRBV28,CASSLANRYSGNTIYF,TGTGCCAGCAGTTTAGCCAACCGCTATTCTGGAAACACCATATATTTT
-,TRBJ2-1,TRBD1,TRBV5-8,CASSLEGDRVYNEQFF,TGTGCCAGCAGCTTGGAGGGGGACAGGGTCTACAATGAGCAGTTCTTC
-,TRBJ2-3,TRBD2,TRBV7-2,CASSLSLGAGTDTQYF,TGTGCCAGCAGCTTGAGTTTGGGAGCGGGGACAGATACGCAGTATTTT
many,TRBJ1-3,-,TRBV4-1,CASSQAGGGSAGNTIYF,TGCGCCAGCAGCCAAGCTGGAGGGGGATCGGCTGGAAACACCATATATTTT